The 9 T cell receptor beta chains reported below all come from one sample, sequenced in a study of identical twins (dated by TCRdb to the mid-2010s). To prepare the library, 5' RACE was applied. The instrument given in TCRdb is Illumina HiSeq 2000. TCRdb trimmed the raw reads at Q25, called clones with MiXCR and kept productive beta chains. Records with the same CDR3 protein are collapsed into one entry carrying the most frequent genes and DNA. The sample table shows fewer than 800,000 distinct CDR3 sequences, and roughly 7.2% are seen once. The ten largest clones take up roughly 1.5% of the sample. This sample was also put to use in a study of yellow fever vaccine responses in identical twins.

The sample taken for sequencing was PBMCs. All receptors derive from a woman between 18 and 29 years old in good health.

The rearrangement uses TRBV27 and TRBJ2-7, with 9 bases that match TRBD1. The CDR3 spans 13 residues. Germline loops: CDR1 MNHEY, CDR2 SMNVEV (reference sequence). The ends lost 3 bases at V and 7 bases at J; junction bases unmatched: 4. The CDR3 DNA follows: TGTGCCAGCAGTTTTGGGACAGGGAGAGAGCAGTACTTC. This translates into CASSFGTGREQYF.

This clonotype came up many times. The V call is TRBV10-3, the J call TRBJ2-7; TRBD1 or TRBD2 may be the D gene (6 bases each). Trimming cost V 2 bases and J 5 bases, with 16 bases left between them. CDR3 length: 15 residues. The germline CDR1 and CDR2 sequences are ENHRY and SYGVKD. The CDR3 coding sequence is TGTGCCATCAGTGAGATTGATCGGGGGCCCCACGAGCAGTACTTC. It yields the protein CAISEIDRGPHEQYF.

The table lists this clonotype with many counts. The genes are TRBV15 and TRBJ1-6; D remains unclear. V was cut by 0 bases and J by 9 bases, with 12 bases left in between. The germline CDR1 and CDR2 sequences are LNHNV and YYDKDF (reference sequence). The CDR3 is made up of 15 amino acids. The DNA of the CDR3 is TGTGCCACCAGCAGAGATAGCGTCGGTGGTTCACCCCTCCACTTT. Translation gives CATSRDSVGGSPLHF.

The sample holds many counts of this clonotype. J is TRBJ1-5 and V is TRBV27; no reliable D call. The V and J ends lost 2 bases and 6 bases respectively, with 5 bases between them. Germline V gives CDR1 MNHEY, CDR2 SMNVEV (reference sequence). CDR3 size: 12 residues. The DNA of the CDR3 is TGTGCCAGCAGTTTAGTGGGTCAGCCCCAGCATTTT. Translated: CASSLVGQPQHF.

V and J are TRBV7-9 and TRBJ2-3; 11 positions agree with TRBD1. Germline-derived CDR1 and CDR2 are SEHNR and FQNEAQ (reference sequence). The CDR3 runs to 16 residues. V gave up 4 bases and J gave up 3 bases; unmatched junction bases: 6. Here the CDR3 reads CASSWGQGVTTDTQYF. In DNA, the CDR3 is TGTGCCAGCAGCTGGGGACAGGGGGTAACGACAGATACGCAGTATTTT.

This clonotype occurred a few times. V and J are TRBV20-1 and TRBJ2-7; 8 nucleotides agree with TRBD2. Germline V gives CDR1 DFQATT, CDR2 SNEGSKA (reference sequence). This CDR3 is built from 13 residues. The V gene end was trimmed by 3 bases and the J gene end by 4 bases; junction bases not matched to a gene: 5. DNA of the CDR3: TGCAGTGCTAGCGGGGGGGTGTCTTACGAGCAGTACGTC. As protein: CSASGGVSYEQYV.

This chain links TRBV11-2 with TRBJ2-1; 13 positions match TRBD2. Trimming cost V 4 bases and J 10 bases; bases outside gene matches: 4. The CDR3 runs to 14 residues. In germline, CDR1 is SGHAT, CDR2 FQNNGV. CDR3 sequence reads: CASSSTSGRSEQFF. In DNA, the CDR3 is TGTGCCAGCAGCTCGACTAGCGGGAGGAGCGAGCAGTTCTTC.

This clonotype occurred a few times. CDR3 in amino acids: CATAGQGSTGELFF. The CDR3 DNA is TGTGCCACCGCGGGACAGGGGTCCACCGGGGAGCTGTTTTTT. The chain is built from TRBV2 and TRBJ2-2; 10 bases are a match to TRBD1. V shed 10 bases, J shed 4 bases, and the junction held 6 bases outside the gene matches. Germline lookup yields CDR1 SNHLY and CDR2 FYNNEI. The CDR3 is 14 residues long.

The sample holds many counts of this clonotype. This rearrangement joins TRBV2 to TRBJ2-1; perhaps D is TRBD1 or TRBD2 (5 bases each). The V end lost 6 bases, the J end lost 3 bases, and 15 bases lay between the germline ends. The germline CDR1 and CDR2 sequences are SNHLY and FYNNEI. The CDR3 sequence is 15 residues long. The CDR3 sequence is CASRAGTEIYNEQFF. DNA for the CDR3: TGTGCCAGCAGAGCCGGGACCGAGATCTACAATGAGCAGTTCTTC. The entire variable domain, with the rest obtained from reference TRBV2 and TRBJ2-1, is as follows: EPEVTQTPSHQVTQMGQEVILRCVPISNHLYFYWYRQILGQKVEFLVSFYNNEISEKSEIFDDQFSVERPDGSNFTLKIRSTKLEDSAMYFCASRAGTEIYNEQFFGPGTRLTVL.